Below are 10 T cell receptor beta chains sequenced from a single sample in a study of T cell responses to AZD1222 COVID-19 vaccine. Clones were sequenced by immunoSEQ multiplex PCR, and TCRdb holds only the in-frame ones, with some missing. The data contain 140,000 or so clones, approximately 86% of them seen just once; the ten biggest clones take up 3% to 4.5%. This specimen was peripheral blood, taken on day 0 of AZD1222 vaccination. These receptors all come from an adult in good health.

The CDR3: CASNTQGANEKLFF. The CDR3 DNA follows: TGTGCCAGCAATACACAGGGGGCGAATGAAAAACTGTTTTTT. This chain links TRBV3-1 (or the pseudogene TRBV3-2) with TRBJ1-4, with 9 bases matching TRBD1. From germline, CDR1 is LGHDT and CDR2 YNNKEL (reference sequence). This CDR3 is built from 14 residues. With 7 bases clipped from V and 5 bases from J, the junction kept 5 bases outside the gene matches.

This rearrangement joins TRBV7-2 to TRBJ2-2, with 8 bases that match TRBD2. In germline, CDR1 is SGHTA, CDR2 FQGNSA. This CDR3 has 15 amino acids. The V gene end was trimmed by 3 bases and the J gene end by 5 bases; junction bases not matched to a gene: 5. The CDR3 region is CASSLSGGATGELFF. As DNA, the CDR3 is TGTGCCAGCAGCTTGTCCGGGGGGGCAACCGGGGAGCTGTTTTTT.

The chain links TRBV9 to TRBJ1-1; D is unresolved. CDR3 length: 16 residues. Trimming took 4 bases from V and 0 from J, leaving 16 bases between them. Germline V lookup: CDR1 SGDLS, CDR2 YYNGEE. The CDR3 sequence: CASSPPSKGLNTEAFF. The CDR3 DNA reads as TGTGCCAGCAGCCCCCCGTCTAAAGGGCTGAACACTGAAGCTTTCTTT. The full variable domain, in which reference TRBV9 and TRBJ1-1 provide the parts outside the CDR3, is DSGVTQTPKHLITATGQRVTLRCSPRSGDLSVYWYQQSLDQGLQFLIQYYNGEERAKGNILERFSAQQFPDLHSELNLSSLELGDSALYFCASSPPSKGLNTEAFFGQGTRLTVV.

This rearrangement joins TRBV28 to TRBJ1-4, with D hard to call. CDR3 length equals 18 residues. The germline CDR1 and CDR2 sequences are MDHEN and SYDVKM. The V end was cut by 5 bases, the J end by 7 bases, with 26 bases between. CDR3: CASSPTHQIGIYSEKLFF. The CDR3 nucleotides read TGTGCCAGCAGTCCGACTCACCAAATAGGGATATATAGTGAAAAACTGTTTTTT.

This clone came up a few times. The V call is TRBV7-8, the J call TRBJ2-1, with TRBD2 matching 9 bases. V lost 5 bases to trimming and J lost 9 bases; unmatched junction nucleotides: 8. The CDR3 has 14 residues. Germline V gene data show CDR1 as SGHVS and CDR2 as FQNEAQ. CDR3 protein: CASSLERGDREQFF. The CDR3 region has the DNA TGTGCCAGCAGCCTAGAGCGGGGGGATCGTGAGCAGTTCTTC.

In this sample, this clone turned up once. This chain joins TRBV7-9 and TRBJ2-1, with D perhaps being TRBD1 or TRBD2 (5 bases each). Per the germline V gene, CDR1 is SEHNR and CDR2 is FQNEAQ (reference sequence). The CDR3 is 15 amino acids. The V end was cut by 4 bases, the J end by 2 bases, with 12 bases between. The CDR3 reads CASSSVTGPYNEQFF. The CDR3 coding sequence is TGTGCCAGCAGCTCCGTAACGGGGCCCTACAATGAGCAGTTCTTC.

J is TRBJ1-1 and V is TRBV19; no clear D. Germline CDR1 reads LNHDA; CDR2 reads SQIVND (reference sequence). Trimming pared 5 bases from V and 0 bases from J, leaving 13 bases between. CDR3 length equals 15 residues. The CDR3 DNA is TGTGCCAGTAGTTTTAAAAAACGGATGAACACTGAAGCTTTCTTT. Its protein product is CASSFKKRMNTEAFF. The full variable domain, in which reference TRBV19 and TRBJ1-1 provide the parts outside the CDR3, is DGGITQSPKYLFRKEGQNVTLSCEQNLNHDAMYWYRQDPGQGLRLIYYSQIVNDFQKGDIAEGYSVSREKKESFPLTVTSAQKNPTAFYLCASSFKKRMNTEAFFGQGTRLTVV.

The chain recombines TRBV3-1 (or the pseudogene TRBV3-2) with TRBJ1-4; D ambiguous. V lost 0 bases and J lost 6, with 17 bases in between. The CDR3 sequence is 17 residues long. In germline, CDR1 is LGHDT, CDR2 YNNKEL (reference sequence). CDR3 region: CASSQDLSGDPHEKLFF. CDR3 coding DNA: TGTGCCAGCAGCCAAGATTTATCAGGTGACCCCCATGAAAAACTGTTTTTT.

The CDR3, as DNA: TGTGCCAGCAACGAGGGTGGCGGGTGGGAAAAACTGTTTTTT. This translates into CASNEGGGWEKLFF. The genes are TRBV6-5 and TRBJ1-4; D not resolved. In germline, CDR1 is MNHEY, CDR2 SVGAGI. This CDR3 has 14 amino acids. Trimming cost V 7 bases and J 8 bases, with 17 bases left between them.

CDR3 loop: CASSQEGSGNTIYF. Here the CDR3 DNA reads TGTGCCAGCAGCCAAGAGGGGAGTGGAAACACCATATATTTT. This chain links TRBV3-1 (or the pseudogene TRBV3-2) with TRBJ1-3, with unresolved D. Deletions cut 0 bases from V and 3 bases from J, with 6 bases between. CDR3 length equals 14 residues. Looked up from germline, CDR1 is LGHDT and CDR2 is YNNKEL (reference sequence).